This T cell receptor beta chain was captured in a study of shared clonotypes between healthy human individuals. Points from the study as a whole: In a handful of donors, around 5.5% of naive CD4 clonotypes appeared in common. As a rule, naive subsets had a larger estimated richness than memory subsets.

Assay runs were performed at deep level. Sequencing was performed with immunoSEQ multiplex PCR; in TCRdb, only in-frame clones are kept and a portion is missing. The sample records roughly 2.4 million clones, approximately 95% being singletons. This clone appeared once. The antigen is undetermined. Other DNA sequences from this sample encode an identical CDR3 as well. A CD45RA-negative memory subset and a CD45RA+ naive subset were separated from the CD4+ cells. The sample taken for sequencing was naive CD4+ T cells sorted from blood. The subset was: CD45RA+ positively selected. The TCR was taken from a young man in good health.

In DNA, the CDR3 is TGTGCCAGCAGTACACAGGGATACGAGCAGTACTTC. It is translated as CASSTQGYEQYF. V gene TRBV2 combines with J gene TRBJ2-7, with D perhaps TRBD1 (6 bases). The ends were cut back, 5 bases at V and 4 bases at J, with 9 bases in the middle. Germline V gives CDR1 SNHLY, CDR2 FYNNEI. This CDR3 spans 12 amino acids.